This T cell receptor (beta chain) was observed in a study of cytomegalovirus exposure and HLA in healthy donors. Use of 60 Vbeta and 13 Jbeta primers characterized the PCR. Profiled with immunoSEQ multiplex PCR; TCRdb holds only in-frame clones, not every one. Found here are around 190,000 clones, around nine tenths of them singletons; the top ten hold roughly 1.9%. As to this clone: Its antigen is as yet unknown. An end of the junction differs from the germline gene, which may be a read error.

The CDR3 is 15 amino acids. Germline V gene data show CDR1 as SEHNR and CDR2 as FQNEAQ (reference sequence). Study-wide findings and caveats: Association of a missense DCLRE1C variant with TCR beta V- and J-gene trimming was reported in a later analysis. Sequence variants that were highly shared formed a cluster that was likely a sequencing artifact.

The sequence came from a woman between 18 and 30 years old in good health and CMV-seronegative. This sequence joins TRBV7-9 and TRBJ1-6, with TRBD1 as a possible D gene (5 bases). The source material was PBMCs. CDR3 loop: CSSSPDGGPSSPLHF. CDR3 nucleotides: TGTTCCAGCAGCCCCGACGGGGGACCTTCTTCACCCCTCCACTTT.